A selection of T cell receptor beta chains follows, all from one sample in a study of blood T cells in healthy people across ages. MiXCR, applied by TCRdb to the 5' RACE reads, yields one record per CDR3 protein. Among some 1.5 million distinct CDR3 sequences listed, approximately 28% were seen once. Sequenced: blood. Receptors originate from a woman under 40 in good health. The CDR3 runs from the conserved cysteine through the conserved F or W. The order of the fields is V gene, J gene, D gene, clone size, CDR3 protein, CDR3 DNA. A D gene is named only where the DNA matches it firmly. Some rows mark clone size as missing; the rest say once, few, many or name a class of expanded clone.

V: TRBV9; J: TRBJ1-5; D: TRBD1; size: .; CDR3: CASSGGTGRPQHF; DNA: TGTGCCAGCAGCGGAGGGACAGGGCGGCCCCAGCATTTT
V: TRBV18; J: TRBJ2-3; D: .; size: .; CDR3: CASSNQGLLDTQYF; DNA: TGTGCCAGCTCCAACCAAGGGCTTTTAGATACGCAGTATTTT
V: TRBV27; J: TRBJ1-5; D: TRBD1; size: .; CDR3: CASSPLDRGRGQPQHF; DNA: TGCGCCAGCAGTCCCCTGGACAGGGGGCGCGGACAGCCCCAGCATTTT
V: TRBV12-3/TRBV12-4; J: TRBJ2-5; D: .; size: many; CDR3: CASSGTLTGETQYF; DNA: TGTGCCAGCAGTGGGACTCTGACGGGAGAGACCCAGTACTTC
V: TRBV7-2; J: TRBJ2-5; D: TRBD2; size: many; CDR3: CASGTSGAQETQYF; DNA: TGTGCCAGCGGGACTAGCGGGGCTCAAGAGACCCAGTACTTC
V: TRBV11-2; J: TRBJ1-5; D: TRBD1; size: .; CDR3: CASSLSGQALNQPQHF; DNA: TGTGCCAGCAGCTTAAGTGGACAGGCTTTGAATCAGCCCCAGCATTTT
V: TRBV10-3; J: TRBJ1-5; D: TRBD1; size: .; CDR3: CAISEAGGQPQHF; DNA: TGTGCCATCAGTGAGGCAGGGGGTCAGCCCCAGCATTTT
V: TRBV7-6; J: TRBJ1-5; D: .; size: many; CDR3: CASSNPQGPQHF; DNA: TGTGCCAGCAGCAACCCACAGGGGCCCCAGCATTTT
V: TRBV6-2/TRBV6-3; J: TRBJ2-5; D: TRBD2; size: .; CDR3: CASRPGLVETQYF; DNA: TGTGCCAGCAGACCGGGACTAGTAGAGACCCAGTACTTC
V: TRBV28; J: TRBJ1-2; D: .; size: .; CDR3: CASSSDPQGVGYTF; DNA: TGTGCCAGCAGTTCGGACCCGCAAGGTGTTGGCTACACCTTC
V: TRBV12-3/TRBV12-4; J: TRBJ2-5; D: .; size: .; CDR3: CASSPGGLTYQETQYF; DNA: TGTGCCAGCAGTCCCGGGGGGCTCACCTATCAAGAGACCCAGTACTTC
V: TRBV4-3; J: TRBJ2-7; D: .; size: once; CDR3: CASSQDSSRQGGYEQYF; DNA: TGCGCCAGCAGCCAAGATTCTTCTCGTCAGGGAGGCTACGAGCAGTACTTC
V: TRBV9; J: TRBJ1-2; D: TRBD1; size: few; CDR3: CASSNPSGTGLNYGYTF; DNA: TGTGCCAGCAGCAACCCATCCGGGACAGGGTTAAACTATGGCTACACCTTC
V: TRBV4-1; J: TRBJ2-7; D: .; size: many; CDR3: CASSQDRSGEQYF; DNA: TGCGCCAGCAGCCAAGATCGTTCTGGCGAGCAGTACTTC
V: TRBV10-3; J: TRBJ2-5; D: .; size: many; CDR3: CAISEVGSGAETQYF; DNA: TGTGCCATCAGTGAGGTTGGTTCTGGGGCGGAGACCCAGTACTTC
V: TRBV12-3/TRBV12-4; J: TRBJ1-6; D: .; size: .; CDR3: CASREYPGRNNSPLHF; DNA: TGTGCCAGCAGGGAGTACCCAGGGCGGAACAATTCACCCCTCCACTTT
V: TRBV27; J: TRBJ2-5; D: TRBD1; size: .; CDR3: CASRPNKGATRGTQYF; DNA: TGTGCCAGCAGGCCGAATAAGGGGGCAACGAGAGGGACCCAGTACTTC
V: TRBV21-1; J: TRBJ2-7; D: .; size: few; CDR3: CASSKMGLPTYEQYF; DNA: TGTGCCAGCAGCAAAATGGGACTCCCAACCTACGAGCAGTACTTC
V: TRBV18; J: TRBJ1-5; D: .; size: once; CDR3: CTSSPDRNQPQHF; DNA: TGTACCAGCTCACCCGACAGGAATCAGCCCCAGCATTTT
V: TRBV12-3/TRBV12-4; J: TRBJ2-3; D: .; size: .; CDR3: CASREAGDVQYF; DNA: TGTGCCAGCAGAGAGGCTGGTGATGTGCAGTATTTT
V: TRBV9; J: TRBJ2-7; D: .; size: few; CDR3: CAISVGASGTYEQYF; DNA: TGTGCCATCAGCGTAGGGGCGTCCGGGACCTACGAGCAGTACTTC
V: TRBV20-1; J: TRBJ2-1; D: TRBD2; size: .; CDR3: CSAASGGGRVNNEQFF; DNA: TGCAGTGCCGCTTCTGGAGGCGGGAGGGTAAACAATGAGCAGTTCTTC
V: TRBV12-3/TRBV12-4; J: TRBJ1-1; D: TRBD1; size: few; CDR3: CASSPGTGVGDTEAFF; DNA: TGTGCCAGCAGTCCCGGGACAGGGGTAGGAGACACTGAAGCTTTCTTT
V: TRBV20-1; J: TRBJ2-6; D: .; size: many; CDR3: CSASGQGISGANVLTF; DNA: TGCAGTGCTAGCGGCCAGGGTATCTCTGGGGCCAACGTCCTGACTTTC
V: TRBV6-1; J: TRBJ1-5; D: .; size: .; CDR3: CASSTAGAGDPSNQPQHF; DNA: TGTGCCAGCAGTACGGCCGGGGCAGGGGATCCTAGCAATCAGCCCCAGCATTTT
V: TRBV6-2/TRBV6-3; J: TRBJ2-3; D: TRBD2; size: .; CDR3: CASSYLETSGGTSQYF; DNA: TGTGCCAGCAGTTACCTCGAGACTAGCGGGGGAACTTCGCAGTATTTT